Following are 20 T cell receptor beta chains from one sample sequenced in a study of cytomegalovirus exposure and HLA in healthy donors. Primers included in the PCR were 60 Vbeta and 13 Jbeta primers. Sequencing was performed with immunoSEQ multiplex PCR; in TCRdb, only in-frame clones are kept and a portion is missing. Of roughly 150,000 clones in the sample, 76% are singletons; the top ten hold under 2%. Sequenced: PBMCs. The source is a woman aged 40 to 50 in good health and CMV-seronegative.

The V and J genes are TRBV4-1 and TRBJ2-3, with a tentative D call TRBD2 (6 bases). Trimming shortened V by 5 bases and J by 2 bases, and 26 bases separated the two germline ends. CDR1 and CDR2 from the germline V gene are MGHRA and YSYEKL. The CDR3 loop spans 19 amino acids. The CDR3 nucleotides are TGCGCCAGCAGCTCGAACCGCAACCGGGACTCGACTGCCACAGATACGCAGTATTTT. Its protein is CASSSNRNRDSTATDTQYF.

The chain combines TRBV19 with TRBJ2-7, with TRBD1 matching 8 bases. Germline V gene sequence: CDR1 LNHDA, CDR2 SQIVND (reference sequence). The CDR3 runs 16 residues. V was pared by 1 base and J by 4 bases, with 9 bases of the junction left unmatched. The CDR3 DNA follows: TGTGCCAGTAGTATAGTTGGACAGGGATCAGCTTACGAGCAGTACTTC. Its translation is CASSIVGQGSAYEQYF.

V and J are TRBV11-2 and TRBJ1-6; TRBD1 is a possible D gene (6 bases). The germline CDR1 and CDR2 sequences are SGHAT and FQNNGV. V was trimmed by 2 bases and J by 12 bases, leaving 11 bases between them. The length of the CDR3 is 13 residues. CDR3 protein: CASSLIEGEPLHF. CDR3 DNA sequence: TGTGCCAGCAGCTTAATTGAGGGGGAACCCCTCCACTTT. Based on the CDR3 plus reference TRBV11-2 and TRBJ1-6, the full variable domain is EAGVAQSPRYKIIEKRQSVAFWCNPISGHATLYWYQQILGQGPKLLIQFQNNGVVDDSQLPKDRFSAERLKGVDSTLKIQPAKLEDSAVYLCASSLIEGEPLHFGNGTRLTVT.

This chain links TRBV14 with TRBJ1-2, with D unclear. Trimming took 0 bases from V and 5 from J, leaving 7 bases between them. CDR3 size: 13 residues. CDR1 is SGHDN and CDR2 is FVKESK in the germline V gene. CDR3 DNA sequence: TGTGCCAGCAGCCAAGACAGGACTTATGGCTACACCTTC. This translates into CASSQDRTYGYTF.

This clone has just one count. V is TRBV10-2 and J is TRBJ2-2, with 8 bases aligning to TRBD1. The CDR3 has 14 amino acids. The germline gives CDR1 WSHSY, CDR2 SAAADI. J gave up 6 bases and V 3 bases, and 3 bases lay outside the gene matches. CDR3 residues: CASSDQGASGELFF. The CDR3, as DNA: TGCGCCAGCAGTGACCAGGGGGCCTCCGGGGAGCTGTTTTTT.

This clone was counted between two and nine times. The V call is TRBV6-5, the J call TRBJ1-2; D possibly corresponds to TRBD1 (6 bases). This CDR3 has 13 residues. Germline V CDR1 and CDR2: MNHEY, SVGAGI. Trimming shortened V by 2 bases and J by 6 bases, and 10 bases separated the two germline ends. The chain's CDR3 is CASSYGNRDGYTF. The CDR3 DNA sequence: TGTGCCAGCAGTTACGGAAACAGGGATGGCTACACCTTC.

This chain's CDR3 is CASSQDVNSPLHF. The CDR3 bases are TGTGCCAGTAGCCAGGATGTTAATTCACCCCTCCACTTT. This chain links TRBV19 with TRBJ1-6; no clear D gene. CDR3 length: 13 residues. The V end was cut by 6 bases, the J end by 6 bases, with 9 bases between. Germline V gene data show CDR1 as LNHDA and CDR2 as SQIVND (reference sequence).

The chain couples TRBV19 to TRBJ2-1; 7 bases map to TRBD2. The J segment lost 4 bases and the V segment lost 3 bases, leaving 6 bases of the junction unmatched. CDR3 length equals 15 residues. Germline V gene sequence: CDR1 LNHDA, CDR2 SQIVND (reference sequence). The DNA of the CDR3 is TGTGCCAGTAGTATCTTGGGGGAGGGATACAATGAGCAGTTCTTC. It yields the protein CASSILGEGYNEQFF. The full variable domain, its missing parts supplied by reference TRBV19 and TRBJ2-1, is DGGITQSPKYLFRKEGQNVTLSCEQNLNHDAMYWYRQDPGQGLRLIYYSQIVNDFQKGDIAEGYSVSREKKESFPLTVTSAQKNPTAFYLCASSILGEGYNEQFFGPGTRLTVL.

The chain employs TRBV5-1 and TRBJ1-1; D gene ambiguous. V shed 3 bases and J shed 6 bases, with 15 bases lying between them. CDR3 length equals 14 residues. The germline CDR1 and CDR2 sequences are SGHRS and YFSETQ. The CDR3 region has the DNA TGCGCCAGCAGCTCTGCCTCCGGCGGGGCTGAAGCTTTCTTT. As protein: CASSSASGGAEAFF.

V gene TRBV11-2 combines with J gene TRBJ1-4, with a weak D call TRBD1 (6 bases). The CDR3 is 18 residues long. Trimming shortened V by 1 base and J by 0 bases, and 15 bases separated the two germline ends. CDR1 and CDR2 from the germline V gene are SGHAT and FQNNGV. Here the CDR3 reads CASSLGIWGGPTNEKLFF. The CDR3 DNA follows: TGTGCCAGCAGCTTAGGGATTTGGGGGGGCCCAACTAATGAAAAACTGTTTTTT.

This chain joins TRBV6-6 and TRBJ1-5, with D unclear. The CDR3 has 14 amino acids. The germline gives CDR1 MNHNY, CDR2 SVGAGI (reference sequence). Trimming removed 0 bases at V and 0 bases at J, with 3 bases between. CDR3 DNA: TGTGCCAGCAGTTACTCATATAGCAATCAGCCCCAGCATTTT. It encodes CASSYSYSNQPQHF.

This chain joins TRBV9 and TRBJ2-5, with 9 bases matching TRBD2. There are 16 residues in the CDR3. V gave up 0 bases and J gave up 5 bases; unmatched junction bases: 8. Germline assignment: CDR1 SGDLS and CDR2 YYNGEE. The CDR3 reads CASSVAAGGPRETQYF. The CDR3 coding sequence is TGTGCCAGCAGCGTAGCTGCGGGAGGGCCCCGGGAGACCCAGTACTTC. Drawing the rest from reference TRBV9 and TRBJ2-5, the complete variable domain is DSGVTQTPKHLITATGQRVTLRCSPRSGDLSVYWYQQSLDQGLQFLIQYYNGEERAKGNILERFSAQQFPDLHSELNLSSLELGDSALYFCASSVAAGGPRETQYFGPGTRLLVL.

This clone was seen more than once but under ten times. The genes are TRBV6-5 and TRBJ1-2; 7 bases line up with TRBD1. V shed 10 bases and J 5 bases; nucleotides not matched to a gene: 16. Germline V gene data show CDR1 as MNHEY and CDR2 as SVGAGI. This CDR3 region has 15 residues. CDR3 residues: CATQEEGASGYGYTF. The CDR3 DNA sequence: TGTGCCACCCAGGAAGAGGGGGCCTCTGGATATGGCTACACCTTC.

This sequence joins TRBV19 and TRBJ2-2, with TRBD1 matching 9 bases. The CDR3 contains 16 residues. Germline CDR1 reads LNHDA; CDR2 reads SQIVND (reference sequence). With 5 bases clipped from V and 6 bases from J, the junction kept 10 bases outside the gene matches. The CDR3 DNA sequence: TGTGCCAGTAGTGAGACAGGGGGACTATTTGCCGGGGAGCTGTTTTTT. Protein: CASSETGGLFAGELFF.

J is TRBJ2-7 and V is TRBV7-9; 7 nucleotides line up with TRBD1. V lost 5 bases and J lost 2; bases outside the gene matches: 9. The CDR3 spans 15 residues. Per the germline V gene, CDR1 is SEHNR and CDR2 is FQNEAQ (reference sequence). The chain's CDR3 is CASSTGVDLPYEQYF. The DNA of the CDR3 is TGTGCCAGCAGCACAGGGGTCGACCTGCCCTACGAGCAGTACTTC.

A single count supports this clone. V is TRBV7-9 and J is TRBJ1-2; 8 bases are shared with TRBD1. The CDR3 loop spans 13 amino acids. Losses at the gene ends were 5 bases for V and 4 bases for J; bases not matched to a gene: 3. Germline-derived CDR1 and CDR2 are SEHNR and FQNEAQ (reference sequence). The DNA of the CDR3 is TGTGCCAGCAGCGTCGGACAGGGCTATGGCTACACCTTC. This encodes CASSVGQGYGYTF.

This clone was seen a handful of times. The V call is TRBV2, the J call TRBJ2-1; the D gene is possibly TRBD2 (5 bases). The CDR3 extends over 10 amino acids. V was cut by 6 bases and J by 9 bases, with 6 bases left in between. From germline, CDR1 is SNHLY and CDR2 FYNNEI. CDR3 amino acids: CASRTIEQFF. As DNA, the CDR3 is TGTGCCAGCAGGACTATTGAGCAGTTCTTC. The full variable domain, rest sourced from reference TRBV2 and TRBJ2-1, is EPEVTQTPSHQVTQMGQEVILRCVPISNHLYFYWYRQILGQKVEFLVSFYNNEISEKSEIFDDQFSVERPDGSNFTLKIRSTKLEDSAMYFCASRTIEQFFGPGTRLTVL.

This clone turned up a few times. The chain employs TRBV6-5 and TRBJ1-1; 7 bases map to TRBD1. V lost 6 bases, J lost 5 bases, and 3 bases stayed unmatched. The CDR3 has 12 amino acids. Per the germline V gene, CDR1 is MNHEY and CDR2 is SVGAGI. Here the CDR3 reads CASRLGQTEAFF. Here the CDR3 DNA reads TGTGCCAGCAGATTGGGACAGACTGAAGCTTTCTTT.

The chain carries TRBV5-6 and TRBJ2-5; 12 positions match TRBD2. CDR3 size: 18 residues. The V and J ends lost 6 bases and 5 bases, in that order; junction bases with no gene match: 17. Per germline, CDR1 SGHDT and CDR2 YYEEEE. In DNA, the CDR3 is TGTGCCAGCACCTCCCGGCACGCTAGCGGGGGGGCGGGGGAGACCCAGTACTTC. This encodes CASTSRHASGGAGETQYF.

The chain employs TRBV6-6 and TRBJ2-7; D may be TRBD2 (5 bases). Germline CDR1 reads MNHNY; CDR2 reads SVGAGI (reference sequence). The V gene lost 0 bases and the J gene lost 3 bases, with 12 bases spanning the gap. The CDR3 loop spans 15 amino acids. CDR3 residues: CASSYSISGNYEQYF. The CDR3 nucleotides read TGTGCCAGCAGTTACTCGATTTCGGGGAACTACGAGCAGTACTTC.